The 8 T cell receptor beta chains below come from one sample, sequenced in a study of a mutant IDH1 vaccine in newly diagnosed glioma (dated by TCRdb to the early 2020s). The library was generated by the immunoSEQ multiplex PCR assay. The clones in this table, taken by TCRdb from immuneACCESS, are in-frame only. Not every clone is retained; where verified, under half of the shortfall comes from an unresolved V gene, and the cause of the rest is unknown. The sample table contains tens of thousands of clones; only one count was recorded for about four fifths of them. The ten biggest clones cover approximately 7.4% of the sample. The intended sense of this specimen's time point label: baseline, week 1 (first vaccination visit). In the paper's terms, the treatment or condition label means: pre-vaccination baseline after standard-of-care therapy. The material sequenced was PBMCs, taken from a glioma patient treated with radiotherapy, temozolomide or both. The receptors come from a woman aged 45-65 years with glioma.

The chain uses TRBV19 and TRBJ1-2, with 8 bases lining up with TRBD1. The CDR3 runs to 21 residues. In germline, CDR1 is LNHDA, CDR2 SQIVND (reference sequence). J was trimmed by 4 bases and V by 6 bases; bases with no gene match: 28. CDR3 in amino acids: CASRNPSDRAVFNWGVYGYTF. In nucleotides, the CDR3 is TGTGCCAGTAGGAACCCCTCGGACAGGGCGGTTTTCAACTGGGGGGTCTATGGCTACACCTTC. Combining the CDR3 with reference TRBV19 and TRBJ1-2 gives the whole variable domain DGGITQSPKYLFRKEGQNVTLSCEQNLNHDAMYWYRQDPGQGLRLIYYSQIVNDFQKGDIAEGYSVSREKKESFPLTVTSAQKNPTAFYLCASRNPSDRAVFNWGVYGYTFGSGTRLTVV.

The J gene is TRBJ1-4, the V gene TRBV4-1, with no clear D. The CDR3 runs to 15 residues. Trimming stripped 0 bases from V and 7 bases from J, with 12 bases between. Germline V CDR1 and CDR2: MGHRA, YSYEKL. CDR3: CASSQELGVREKLFF. In DNA, the CDR3 is TGCGCCAGCAGCCAAGAGCTTGGGGTGCGTGAAAAACTGTTTTTT.

The J gene is TRBJ2-5, the V gene TRBV9, with D perhaps TRBD1 (5 bases). V lost 0 bases and J lost 4, with 13 bases in between. The CDR3 is made up of 15 amino acids. The germline CDR1 and CDR2 sequences are SGDLS and YYNGEE. The CDR3 DNA sequence: TGTGCCAGCAGCGTAGTTGGATCAAGGGGAGAGACCCAGTACTTC. Translation gives CASSVVGSRGETQYF.

The chain uses TRBV2 and TRBJ1-1; TRBD1 agrees at 11 bases. This CDR3 spans 19 amino acids. V shed 6 bases, J shed 0 bases, and the junction held 15 bases outside the gene matches. Germline CDR1 reads SNHLY; CDR2 reads FYNNEI. The CDR3 loop reads CASRDRGQSQRGMNTEAFF. The CDR3 nucleotides read TGTGCCAGCAGGGACAGGGGGCAAAGTCAAAGGGGGATGAACACTGAAGCTTTCTTT.

The CDR3 coding sequence is TGTGCCAGCGCTGTGGGCGGGGAGCTGTTTTTT. Its translation is CASAVGGELFF. The V call is TRBV6-1, the J call TRBJ2-2; the D is unclear. Trimming cost V 8 bases and J 7 bases, with 8 bases left between them. There are 11 residues in the CDR3. Germline assignment: CDR1 MNHNS and CDR2 SASEGT.

The chain couples TRBV7-9 to TRBJ1-3; no clear D. CDR3 size: 15 residues. Deletions cut 1 base from V and 7 bases from J, with 14 bases between. Germline loops: CDR1 SEHNR, CDR2 FQNEAQ (reference sequence). DNA of the CDR3: TGTGCCAGCAGCTTAGATACCGGGTTCCGGAACACCATATATTTT. Translated, it gives CASSLDTGFRNTIYF.

This clone was observed once. J is TRBJ1-1 and V is TRBV2; D ambiguous. The V and J ends lost 4 bases and 5 bases respectively, with 8 bases between them. Per germline, CDR1 SNHLY and CDR2 FYNNEI. The CDR3 runs 12 residues. The CDR3 bases are TGTGCCAGCAGTGTTGGGGTGACTGAAGCTTTCTTT. It specifies CASSVGVTEAFF.

CDR3 nucleotide sequence: TGTGCCATCAGTAACAGGGCCGGCACCGGGGAGCTGTTTTTT. This encodes CAISNRAGTGELFF. V usage is TRBV10-3 and J usage is TRBJ2-2; TRBD1 is a possible D gene (6 bases). V was shortened by 5 bases and J by 4 bases, with 11 bases between the two germline ends. Germline V gives CDR1 ENHRY, CDR2 SYGVKD. The CDR3 is made up of 14 amino acids.